This TCR beta chain was recorded in a study of tumour-infiltrating T cells in Burkitt lymphoma. Study-level information: Repertoire clonality predicted overall and progression-free survival.

The method was immunoSEQ multiplex PCR; TCRdb's version includes in-frame clones alone and lacks a portion of them. The sample lists about 7,000 clones, about 18% seen once, with around 3.3% in the top ten. The germline V gene has CDR1 SGHNT and CDR2 YYREEE (reference sequence). The CDR3 contains 14 residues. The V gene lost 1 base and the J gene lost 5 bases, with 10 bases spanning the gap. The sample holds a few counts of this clone. This receptor was identified in a human donor with diffuse large B-cell lymphoma. Sample: tumor tissue. V gene TRBV5-4 combines with J gene TRBJ2-1; D gene uncertain. The CDR3 nucleotides read TGTGCCAGCAGCTTGATGGGCGCAAACAATGAGCAGTTCTTC. It specifies CASSLMGANNEQFF.